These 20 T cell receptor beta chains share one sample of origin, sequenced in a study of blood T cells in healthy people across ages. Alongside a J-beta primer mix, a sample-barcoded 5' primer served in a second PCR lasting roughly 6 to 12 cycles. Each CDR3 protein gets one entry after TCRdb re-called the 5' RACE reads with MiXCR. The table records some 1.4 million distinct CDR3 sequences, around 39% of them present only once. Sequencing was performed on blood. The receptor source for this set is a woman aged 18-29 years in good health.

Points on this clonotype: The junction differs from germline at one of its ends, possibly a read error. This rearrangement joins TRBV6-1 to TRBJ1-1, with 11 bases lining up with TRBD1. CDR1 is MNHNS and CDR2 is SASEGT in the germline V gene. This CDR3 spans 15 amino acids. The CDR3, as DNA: TGTGCTAGCAGTGCGGGACAGGGGGTGAACACTGAAGCTTTCTTT. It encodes CASSAGQGVNTEAFF.

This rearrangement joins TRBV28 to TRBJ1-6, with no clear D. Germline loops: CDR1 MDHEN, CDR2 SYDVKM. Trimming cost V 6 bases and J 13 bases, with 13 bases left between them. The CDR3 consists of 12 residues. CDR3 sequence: CASSVMGLPLHF. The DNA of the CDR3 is TGTGCCAGCAGCGTCATGGGCCTCCCCCTCCACTTT.

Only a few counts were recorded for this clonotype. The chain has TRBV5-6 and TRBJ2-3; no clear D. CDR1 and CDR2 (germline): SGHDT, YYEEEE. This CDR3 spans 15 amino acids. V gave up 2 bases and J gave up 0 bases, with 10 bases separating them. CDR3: CASSFLGGSTDTQYF. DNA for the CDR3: TGTGCCAGCAGCTTTTTGGGCGGAAGCACAGATACGCAGTATTTT.

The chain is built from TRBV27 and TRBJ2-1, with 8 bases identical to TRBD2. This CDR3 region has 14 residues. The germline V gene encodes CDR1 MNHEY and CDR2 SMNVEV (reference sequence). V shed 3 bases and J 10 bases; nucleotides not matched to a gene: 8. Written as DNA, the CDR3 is TGTGCCAGCAGTTTGGCGGGAGGCGCCAAGGAGCAGTTCTTC. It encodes CASSLAGGAKEQFF.

The CDR3 DNA follows: TGTGCCAGCAGCTCACAGGGGGGGCTTAGCACAGATACGCAGTATTTT. The encoded protein is CASSSQGGLSTDTQYF. This chain joins TRBV2 and TRBJ2-3, with TRBD1 as a possible D gene (8 bases). The length of the CDR3 is 16 residues. Deletions cut 6 bases from V and 0 bases from J, with 16 bases between. Germline V CDR1 and CDR2: SNHLY, FYNNEI.

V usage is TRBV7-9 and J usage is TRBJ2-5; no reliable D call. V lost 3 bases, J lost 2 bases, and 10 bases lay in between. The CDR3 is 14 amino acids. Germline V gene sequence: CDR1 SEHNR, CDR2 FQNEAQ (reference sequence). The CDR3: CASSFSLEQETQYF. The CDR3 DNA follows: TGTGCCAGCAGCTTTAGTCTAGAACAAGAGACCCAGTACTTC. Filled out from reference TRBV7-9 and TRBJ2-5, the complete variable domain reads DTGVSQNPRHKITKRGQNVTFRCDPISEHNRLYWYRQTLGQGPEFLTYFQNEAQLEKSRLLSDRFSAERPKGSFSTLEIQRTEQGDSAMYLCASSFSLEQETQYFGPGTRLLVL.

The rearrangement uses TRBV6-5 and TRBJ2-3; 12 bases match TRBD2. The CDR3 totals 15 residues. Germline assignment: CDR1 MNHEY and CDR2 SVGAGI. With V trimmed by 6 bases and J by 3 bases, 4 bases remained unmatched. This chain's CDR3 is CASRRTSGTTDTQYF. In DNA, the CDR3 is TGTGCCAGCAGGCGGACTAGCGGGACTACAGATACGCAGTATTTT.

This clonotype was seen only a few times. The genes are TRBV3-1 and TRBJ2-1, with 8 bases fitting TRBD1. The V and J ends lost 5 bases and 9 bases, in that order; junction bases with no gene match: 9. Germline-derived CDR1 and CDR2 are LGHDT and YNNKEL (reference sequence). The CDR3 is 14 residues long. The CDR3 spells CASSEGQGEGEQFF. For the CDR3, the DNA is TGTGCCAGCAGCGAAGGACAGGGTGAGGGTGAGCAGTTCTTC.

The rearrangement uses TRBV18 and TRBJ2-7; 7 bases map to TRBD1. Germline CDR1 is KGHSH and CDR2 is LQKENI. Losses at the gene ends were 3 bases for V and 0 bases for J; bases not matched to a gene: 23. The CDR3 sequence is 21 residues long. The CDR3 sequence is CASSPYPGTAGQRISSYEQYF. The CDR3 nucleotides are TGTGCCAGCTCACCCTACCCCGGGACAGCAGGCCAGCGGATAAGCTCCTACGAGCAGTACTTC.

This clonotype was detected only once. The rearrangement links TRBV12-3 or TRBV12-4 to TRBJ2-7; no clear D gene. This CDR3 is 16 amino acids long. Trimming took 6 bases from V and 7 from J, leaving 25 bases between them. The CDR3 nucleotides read TGTGCCAGCAGCTTCGCCCTGCACGAATCCTACAATGAGCAGTACTTC. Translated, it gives CASSFALHESYNEQYF.

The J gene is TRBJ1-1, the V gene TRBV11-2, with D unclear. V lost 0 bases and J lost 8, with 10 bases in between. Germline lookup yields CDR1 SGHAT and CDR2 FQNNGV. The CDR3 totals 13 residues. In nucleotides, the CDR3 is TGTGCCAGCAGCTTAGAAACGGGCAGGGAAGCTTTCTTT. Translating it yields CASSLETGREAFF.

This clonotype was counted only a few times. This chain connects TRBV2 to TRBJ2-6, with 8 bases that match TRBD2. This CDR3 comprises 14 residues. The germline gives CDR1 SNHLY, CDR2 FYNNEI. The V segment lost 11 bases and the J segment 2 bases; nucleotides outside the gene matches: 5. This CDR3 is CALIGGAGANVLTF. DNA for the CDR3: TGTGCCTTAATCGGGGGGGCTGGGGCCAACGTCCTGACTTTC. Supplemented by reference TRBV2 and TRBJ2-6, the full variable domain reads EPEVTQTPSHQVTQMGQEVILRCVPISNHLYFYWYRQILGQKVEFLVSFYNNEISEKSEIFDDQFSVERPDGSNFTLKIRSTKLEDSAMYFCALIGGAGANVLTFGAGSRLTVL.

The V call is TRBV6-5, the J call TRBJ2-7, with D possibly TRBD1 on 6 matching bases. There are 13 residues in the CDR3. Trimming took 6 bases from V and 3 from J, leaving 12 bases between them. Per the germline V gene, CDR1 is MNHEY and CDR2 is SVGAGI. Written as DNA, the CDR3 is TGTGCCAGCAGACAGGGACAAATCTACGAGCAGTACTTC. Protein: CASRQGQIYEQYF.

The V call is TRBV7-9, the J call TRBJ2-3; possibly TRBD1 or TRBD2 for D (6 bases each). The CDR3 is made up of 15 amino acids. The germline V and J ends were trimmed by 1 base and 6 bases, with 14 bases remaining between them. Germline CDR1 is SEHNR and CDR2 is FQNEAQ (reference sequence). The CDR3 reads CASSLEGGMVDTQYF. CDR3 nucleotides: TGTGCCAGCAGCTTAGAAGGGGGGATGGTGGATACGCAGTATTTT. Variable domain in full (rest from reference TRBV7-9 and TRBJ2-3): DTGVSQNPRHKITKRGQNVTFRCDPISEHNRLYWYRQTLGQGPEFLTYFQNEAQLEKSRLLSDRFSAERPKGSFSTLEIQRTEQGDSAMYLCASSLEGGMVDTQYFGPGTRLTVL.

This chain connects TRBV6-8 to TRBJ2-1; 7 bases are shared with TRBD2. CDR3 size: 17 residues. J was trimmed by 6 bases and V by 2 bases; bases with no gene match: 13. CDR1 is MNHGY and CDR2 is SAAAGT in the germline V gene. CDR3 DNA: TGTGCCAGCAGTTACACAGCCCGGACTAGGGTTGGCAATGAGCAGTTCTTC. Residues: CASSYTARTRVGNEQFF.

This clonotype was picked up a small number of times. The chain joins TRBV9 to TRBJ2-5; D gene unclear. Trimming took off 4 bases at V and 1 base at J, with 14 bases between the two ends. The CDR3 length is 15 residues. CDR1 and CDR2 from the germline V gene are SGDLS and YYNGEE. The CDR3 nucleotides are TGTGCCAGCAGCCCACTTGGTATGGTCCAAGAGACCCAGTACTTC. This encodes CASSPLGMVQETQYF.

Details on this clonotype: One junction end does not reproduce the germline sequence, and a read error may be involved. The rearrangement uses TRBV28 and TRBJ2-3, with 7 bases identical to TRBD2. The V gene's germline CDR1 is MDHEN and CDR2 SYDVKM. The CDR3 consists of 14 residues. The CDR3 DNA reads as TGTACCAGCAGTAAACCGACTAGCCCAGATACGCAGTATTTT. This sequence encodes CTSSKPTSPDTQYF. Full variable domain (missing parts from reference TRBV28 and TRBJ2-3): DVKVTQSSRYLVKRTGEKVFLECVQDMDHENMFWYRQDPGLGLRLIYFSYDVKMKEKGDIPEGYSVSREKKERFSLILESASTNQTSMYLCTSSKPTSPDTQYFGPGTRLTVL.

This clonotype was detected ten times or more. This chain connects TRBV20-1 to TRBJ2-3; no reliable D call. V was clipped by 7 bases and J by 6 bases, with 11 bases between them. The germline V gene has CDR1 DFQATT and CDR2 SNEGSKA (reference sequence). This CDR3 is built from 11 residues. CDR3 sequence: CSGPNGDTQYF. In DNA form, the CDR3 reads TGCAGTGGTCCAAACGGGGATACGCAGTATTTT.

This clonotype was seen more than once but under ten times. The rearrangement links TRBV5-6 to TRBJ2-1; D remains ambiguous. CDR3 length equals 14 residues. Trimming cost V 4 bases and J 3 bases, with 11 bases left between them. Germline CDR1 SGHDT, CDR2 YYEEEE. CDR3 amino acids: CASSLQLHYNEQFF. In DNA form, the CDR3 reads TGTGCCAGCAGCCTGCAACTCCACTACAATGAGCAGTTCTTC.

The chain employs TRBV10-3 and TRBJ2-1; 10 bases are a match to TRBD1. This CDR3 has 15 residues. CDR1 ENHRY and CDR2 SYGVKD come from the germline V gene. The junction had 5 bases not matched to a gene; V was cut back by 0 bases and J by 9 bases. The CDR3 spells CAISESLGQGSEQFF. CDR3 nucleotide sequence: TGTGCCATCAGTGAGTCGTTGGGACAGGGGAGTGAGCAGTTCTTC.